The next 22 T cell receptor beta chains were all read from a single sample in a study of PD-1 blockade in classical Hodgkin lymphoma. All patients experienced relapse after autologous stem cell transplantation, and brentuximab vedotin exposure was variable. The method was immunoSEQ multiplex PCR; TCRdb's version includes in-frame clones alone and lacks a portion of them. The sample records 45,000 or so clones, about nine tenths being singletons. The source material was peripheral blood mononuclear cells (PBMCs), sampled at baseline. These receptors originate from a human donor with classical Hodgkin lymphoma.

This sequence joins TRBV11-1 and TRBJ2-5; no clear D. The CDR3 consists of 13 residues. The V end was cut by 2 bases, the J end by 0 bases, with 4 bases between. CDR1 and CDR2 from the germline V gene are SGHAT and FQDESV (reference sequence). CDR3 DNA: TGTGCCAGCAGCTTACGCTACCAAGAGACCCAGTACTTC. Its protein is CASSLRYQETQYF. Full variable domain (rest looked up from reference TRBV11-1 and TRBJ2-5): EAEVAQSPRYKITEKSQAVAFWCDPISGHATLYWYRQILGQGPELLVQFQDESVVDDSQLPKDRFSAERLKGVDSTLKIQPAELGDSAMYLCASSLRYQETQYFGPGTRLLVL.

The chain recombines TRBV6-5 with TRBJ2-7; D remains ambiguous. The CDR3 contains 13 residues. Trimming shortened V by 7 bases and J by 2 bases, and 12 bases separated the two germline ends. Germline-derived CDR1 and CDR2 are MNHEY and SVGAGI. CDR3 nucleotide sequence: TGTGCCAGCAAGAGCGCTATCCCCTACGAGCAGTACTTC. This encodes CASKSAIPYEQYF.

This sequence joins TRBV7-9 and TRBJ1-1; D is perhaps TRBD1 (5 bases). CDR3 length equals 13 residues. Germline CDR1 reads SEHNR; CDR2 reads FQNEAQ (reference sequence). Between the trimmed V and J ends, which lost 7 bases and 1 base, there was a span of 10 bases. For the CDR3, the DNA is TGTGCCAGCACTCTTGGGGGGAACACTGAAGCTTTCTTT. Its protein is CASTLGGNTEAFF.

A few counts support this clone. This chain connects TRBV7-9 to TRBJ1-6; 9 positions agree with TRBD1. Germline CDR1 and CDR2: SEHNR and FQNEAQ (reference sequence). The J segment lost 10 bases and the V segment lost 0 bases, leaving 1 base of the junction unmatched. The CDR3 spans 14 residues. The CDR3 protein is CASSLAGQGSPLHF. CDR3 in DNA: TGTGCCAGCAGCTTAGCGGGACAGGGATCACCCCTCCACTTT.

The chain uses TRBV4-1 and TRBJ1-2; D not certain. Germline assignment: CDR1 MGHRA and CDR2 YSYEKL. The CDR3 covers 12 residues. Trimming cost V 2 bases and J 0 bases, with 1 base left between them. For the CDR3, the DNA is TGCGCCAGCAGCCAATCTAACTATGGCTACACCTTC. Translated: CASSQSNYGYTF.

The chain recombines TRBV19 with TRBJ1-1; D perhaps matches TRBD1 (5 bases). V shed 5 bases and J shed 3 bases, with 13 bases lying between them. Per the germline V gene, CDR1 is LNHDA and CDR2 is SQIVND (reference sequence). The CDR3 runs to 14 residues. The CDR3 protein is CASSLIGGDTEAFF. As DNA, the CDR3 is TGTGCCAGTAGTCTAATCGGAGGGGACACTGAAGCTTTCTTT.

The V and J genes are TRBV12-5 and TRBJ2-5, with 10 bases fitting TRBD1. The CDR3 runs 15 residues. After removal of 5 bases from V and 3 bases from J, the junction contained 6 bases not matched to a gene. CDR1 is LGHNT, CDR2 FRNRAP, per germline. In nucleotides, the CDR3 is TGTGCTAGTGGTGACGACAGGGGGCGGGAAGAGACCCAGTACTTC. Protein sequence: CASGDDRGREETQYF.

V and J are TRBV6-5 and TRBJ2-1; possibly TRBD2 for D (5 bases). The CDR3 loop spans 13 amino acids. V lost 2 bases and J 9 bases, leaving 11 bases between the germline ends. Germline CDR1 and CDR2: MNHEY and SVGAGI. The CDR3 spells CASSYATSGEQFF. The CDR3 nucleotides are TGTGCCAGCAGTTACGCCACGAGCGGTGAGCAGTTCTTC.

This clone was seen once. The rearrangement links TRBV5-1 to TRBJ2-2; TRBD2 matches at 9 bases. Losses at the gene ends were 2 bases for V and 5 bases for J; bases not matched to a gene: 4. Germline lookup yields CDR1 SGHRS and CDR2 YFSETQ. The CDR3 sequence is 15 residues long. The CDR3 coding sequence is TGCGCCAGCAGCTTTAGCGGGAGCCGGACCGGGGAGCTGTTTTTT. Its translation: CASSFSGSRTGELFF.

The chain has TRBV11-2 and TRBJ1-4, with D maybe TRBD1 (5 bases). The CDR3 sequence is 15 residues long. Germline CDR1 reads SGHAT; CDR2 reads FQNNGV. With 5 bases removed from V and 2 bases from J, the gap between germline ends came to 12 bases. The DNA of the CDR3 is TGTGCCAGCAGCACCCCGACAGACACTAATGAAAAACTGTTTTTT. Protein: CASSTPTDTNEKLFF.

The chain has TRBV6-1 and TRBJ2-1, with 8 bases matching TRBD2. There are 13 residues in the CDR3. Looked up from germline, CDR1 is MNHNS and CDR2 is SASEGT. V shed 7 bases and J 3 bases; nucleotides not matched to a gene: 2. This CDR3 is CASKLAGYNEQFF. The CDR3 DNA follows: TGTGCCAGCAAGCTAGCGGGCTACAATGAGCAGTTCTTC.

The J gene is TRBJ1-2, the V gene TRBV27, with D perhaps matching TRBD1 (5 bases). From germline, CDR1 is MNHEY and CDR2 SMNVEV (reference sequence). V was pared by 4 bases and J by 8 bases, with 14 bases between. The CDR3 consists of 13 residues. The CDR3 reads CASSYGGQGGYTF. The CDR3 bases are TGTGCCAGCAGTTATGGGGGTCAAGGCGGCTACACCTTC.

The chain is built from TRBV7-2 and TRBJ2-5, with D possibly TRBD2 on 7 matching bases. Germline lookup yields CDR1 SGHTA and CDR2 FQGNSA. With 1 base removed from V and 2 bases from J, the gap between germline ends came to 14 bases. CDR3 length equals 16 residues. Written as DNA, the CDR3 is TGTGCCAGCAGCTTAGTTGCGGGGGCCCAGCAAGAGACCCAGTACTTC. This codes for CASSLVAGAQQETQYF.

A single count supports this clone. The chain uses TRBV18 and TRBJ2-7; tentative D call: TRBD2 (5 bases). The V end lost 3 bases, the J end lost 5 bases, and 11 bases lay between the germline ends. Germline V lookup: CDR1 KGHSH, CDR2 LQKENI. This CDR3 contains 13 residues. The CDR3 DNA reads TGTGCCAGCTCACCCTGGACTGGGGACGAGCAGTACTTC. This encodes CASSPWTGDEQYF.

In its sample, this clone was seen once. The chain recombines TRBV7-2 with TRBJ2-4; weak D call: TRBD2 (5 bases). This CDR3 spans 14 amino acids. V was pared by 1 base and J by 7 bases, with 11 bases between. CDR1 SGHTA and CDR2 FQGNSA come from the germline V gene. The CDR3 coding sequence is TGTGCCAGCAGCTTAGGGTTAGCGTGGAACATTCAGTACTTC. Translation gives CASSLGLAWNIQYF.

The chain employs TRBV28 and TRBJ2-3, with no clear D. Germline loops: CDR1 MDHEN, CDR2 SYDVKM. The CDR3 spans 15 residues. The V and J ends lost 1 base and 6 bases respectively, with 14 bases between them. CDR3 in DNA: TGTGCCAGCAGTTTATCATTTCTGTGGCCGGATACGCAGTATTTT. Translation gives CASSLSFLWPDTQYF.

The chain combines TRBV9 with TRBJ2-7; D is perhaps TRBD1 or TRBD2 (5 bases each). This CDR3 spans 14 amino acids. The V end lost 2 bases, the J end lost 0 bases, and 9 bases lay between the germline ends. The germline V gene has CDR1 SGDLS and CDR2 YYNGEE. CDR3 DNA: TGTGCCAGCAGCGTGGGACCCCGCTCCTACGAGCAGTACTTC. Its translation: CASSVGPRSYEQYF.

This clone was observed a few times. The V and J genes are TRBV6-1 and TRBJ2-7; D remains ambiguous. Deletions cut 4 bases from V and 0 bases from J, with 10 bases between. CDR1 and CDR2 (germline): MNHNS, SASEGT. The CDR3 consists of 14 residues. The CDR3 is CASSVGGNSYEQYF. The CDR3 region has the DNA TGTGCCAGCAGTGTGGGCGGCAACTCCTACGAGCAGTACTTC.

J is TRBJ1-5 and V is TRBV28; 7 nucleotides match TRBD1. CDR1 is MDHEN, CDR2 SYDVKM, per germline. The CDR3 loop spans 15 amino acids. V trimming: 10 bases; J trimming: 1 base; junction bases outside the gene matches: 10. CDR3 coding DNA: TGTGCCACCACGTCCTTACAGGGGAGCAATCAGCCCCAGCATTTT. As protein: CATTSLQGSNQPQHF.

V usage is TRBV13 and J usage is TRBJ2-7, with 7 nucleotides matching TRBD2. This CDR3 has 14 residues. J gave up 2 bases and V 6 bases, and 7 bases lay outside the gene matches. Germline V gives CDR1 PRHDT, CDR2 FYEKMQ (reference sequence). DNA for the CDR3: TGTGCCAGCAGACTGGCGGGAGCAGCCTACGAGCAGTACTTC. Translating gives CASRLAGAAYEQYF.

The V call is TRBV25-1, the J call TRBJ1-2; D gene unclear. This CDR3 has 11 amino acids. V shed 1 base and J shed 8 bases, with 5 bases lying between them. From germline, CDR1 is MGHDK and CDR2 SYGVNS. CDR3: CASSESRGYTF. DNA for the CDR3: TGTGCCAGCAGTGAATCAAGAGGCTACACCTTC.

This clone appeared once. The chain employs TRBV19 and TRBJ2-2, with 8 bases that match TRBD2. This CDR3 has 16 amino acids. Germline trimming cut 2 bases from V and 2 bases from J; bases unmatched to any gene: 4. Germline V CDR1 and CDR2: LNHDA, SQIVND (reference sequence). Written as DNA, the CDR3 is TGTGCCAGTAGTATAATGGCGGGGGGAAACACCGGGGAGCTGTTTTTT. This codes for CASSIMAGGNTGELFF.